The 23 T cell receptor beta chains presented below share a single source sample, sequenced in a study of cytomegalovirus exposure and HLA in healthy donors. Vbeta (60) and Jbeta (13) primers were used in the PCR. Sequencing was performed with immunoSEQ multiplex PCR; in TCRdb, only in-frame clones are kept and a portion is missing. This sample has more than 150,000 clones; less than 90% occur once, and the top ten carry roughly 1.4%. Sequenced material: PBMCs. These receptor sequences come from a girl between 10 and 17 years old in good health and CMV-seropositive.

On this clone itself: Other DNA variants within this sample encode the same CDR3. The rearrangement uses TRBV20-1 and TRBJ2-7, with a possible D match to TRBD1 (6 bases). The CDR3 loop spans 11 amino acids. The V gene lost 5 bases and the J gene lost 1 base, with 6 bases spanning the gap. Germline lookup yields CDR1 DFQATT and CDR2 SNEGSKA (reference sequence). As DNA, the CDR3 is TGCAGTGCTGGACAGTCCTACGAGCAGTACTTC. Amino acids: CSAGQSYEQYF.

The chain employs TRBV7-9 and TRBJ2-7; TRBD1 matches at 8 bases. Germline trimming cut 0 bases from V and 7 bases from J; bases unmatched to any gene: 5. Germline lookup yields CDR1 SEHNR and CDR2 FQNEAQ (reference sequence). CDR3 length: 14 amino acids. The CDR3 DNA reads as TGTGCCAGCAGCTTAGCGGTCAGGGGGCAAGAGCAGTACTTC. This translates into CASSLAVRGQEQYF.

This rearrangement joins TRBV4-1 to TRBJ2-7, with TRBD2 identical over 8 bases. The CDR3 loop spans 18 amino acids. Trimming removed 5 bases from V and 3 bases from J; junction bases left unmatched: 18. From germline, CDR1 is MGHRA and CDR2 YSYEKL. CDR3 sequence reads: CASSLGPGSGSSVYEQYF. The CDR3 DNA reads TGCGCCAGCAGCTTAGGACCTGGAAGCGGGAGTAGTGTCTACGAGCAGTACTTC.

This chain links TRBV19 with TRBJ1-4; no definite D call. The germline V and J ends were trimmed by 3 bases and 11 bases, with 13 bases remaining between them. The CDR3 has 13 amino acids. Germline CDR1 reads LNHDA; CDR2 reads SQIVND (reference sequence). CDR3 nucleotide sequence: TGTGCCAGTAGTATCCCCGGACTGCGTAAACTGTTTTTT. It is translated as CASSIPGLRKLFF.

V gene TRBV4-3 combines with J gene TRBJ2-5; 7 positions agree with TRBD2. J gave up 7 bases and V 0 bases, and 14 bases lay outside the gene matches. Germline lookup yields CDR1 LGHNA and CDR2 YSLEER. This CDR3 region has 17 residues. The CDR3 DNA reads as TGCGCCAGCAGCCAAGATCGTGAGTCTAGCGGAGCGGGGACCCAGTACTTC. It is translated as CASSQDRESSGAGTQYF.

This clone appeared once. This sequence joins TRBV5-1 and TRBJ2-7, with 7 bases lining up with TRBD1. The germline V gene has CDR1 SGHRS and CDR2 YFSETQ. With 1 base clipped from V and 2 bases from J, the junction kept 9 bases outside the gene matches. This CDR3 is built from 16 residues. DNA of the CDR3: TGCGCCAGCAGCTTGACGCCCGGGACAGTAGCCTACGAGCAGTACTTC. Translating it yields CASSLTPGTVAYEQYF.

The rearrangement links TRBV18 to TRBJ1-2; D gene uncertain. The CDR3 spans 16 residues. Trimming pared 6 bases from V and 2 bases from J, leaving 19 bases between. Per the germline V gene, CDR1 is KGHSH and CDR2 is LQKENI. CDR3 nucleotides: TGTGCCAGCTCCGCGGGCCCACCAACAATAAACTATGGCTACACCTTC. Its translation is CASSAGPPTINYGYTF.

With respect to this clone: At one end, the junction sequence differs from germline, possibly due to a read error. V and J are TRBV5-6 and TRBJ2-1, with D possibly matching TRBD2 (6 bases). Germline V CDR1 and CDR2: SGHDT, YYEEEE. This CDR3 has 15 residues. DNA of the CDR3: TGTGCCAGCAGCTTGGTCTACGGGAGCTACGATGAGCAGTTCTTC. Residues: CASSLVYGSYDEQFF.

V gene TRBV6-5 combines with J gene TRBJ2-2; possibly TRBD2 for D (7 bases). The germline V gene encodes CDR1 MNHEY and CDR2 SVGAGI. The length of the CDR3 is 14 residues. V shed 11 bases and J shed 4 bases, with 17 bases lying between them. The CDR3, as DNA: TGTGCCGGCCGTGCGGGGGCTGGCACCGGGGAGCTGTTTTTT. Residues: CAGRAGAGTGELFF.

The gene calls are TRBV10-1 and TRBJ2-2; D uncertain. Trimming cost V 3 bases and J 5 bases, with 4 bases left between them. Looked up from germline, CDR1 is WNHNN and CDR2 is SYGVQD (reference sequence). The CDR3 totals 12 residues. The CDR3 loop is CASSDPTGELFF. CDR3 sequence (DNA): TGCGCCAGCAGTGACCCTACCGGGGAGCTGTTTTTT.

The chain recombines TRBV5-6 with TRBJ2-5; 7 nucleotides agree with TRBD1. V trimming: 5 bases; J trimming: 4 bases; junction bases outside the gene matches: 8. Germline V gives CDR1 SGHDT, CDR2 YYEEEE. This CDR3 has 14 amino acids. In DNA, the CDR3 is TGTGCCAGCAGTCCAGGGGGTTGGGGAGAGACCCAGTACTTC. Translation gives CASSPGGWGETQYF.

V gene TRBV5-4 combines with J gene TRBJ2-6; 9 positions match TRBD1. CDR1 is SGHNT, CDR2 YYREEE, per germline (reference sequence). The V gene end was trimmed by 5 bases and the J gene end by 0 bases; junction bases not matched to a gene: 6. The CDR3 contains 17 residues. In DNA, the CDR3 is TGTGCCAGCAGAAGACAGGGGGACCGCTCTGGGGCCAACGTCCTGACTTTC. Translating it yields CASRRQGDRSGANVLTF.

The V call is TRBV1, the J call TRBJ2-2; the table gives TRBD2 as D, unverified against the DNA. TRBV1 is a listed pseudogene. The CDR3 length is 17 residues. In DNA, the CDR3 is TGCACCAGCAGCCAAGGTCAGAGGCGGACGAACACCGGGGAGCTGTTTTTT. Translating it yields CTSSQGQRRTNTGELFF.

This chain links TRBV13 with TRBJ2-1, with 8 bases matching TRBD2. This CDR3 has 12 amino acids. J was trimmed by 10 bases and V by 5 bases; bases with no gene match: 4. In germline, CDR1 is PRHDT, CDR2 FYEKMQ (reference sequence). The CDR3 here is CASSAGGEEQFF. CDR3 DNA: TGTGCCAGCAGCGCCGGGGGGGAGGAGCAGTTCTTC.

Of note for this clone: The sample contains more than one DNA sequence encoding this CDR3. The chain recombines TRBV29-1 with TRBJ1-1; D gene ambiguous. Germline V CDR1 and CDR2: SQVTM, ANQGSEA. The CDR3 runs to 11 residues. V was clipped by 6 bases and J by 5 bases, with 10 bases between them. CDR3 loop: CSVARGTEAFF. In DNA, the CDR3 is TGCAGCGTCGCAAGAGGGACTGAAGCTTTCTTT.

V and J are TRBV5-6 and TRBJ2-7; D unclear. Trimming took off 0 bases at V and 4 bases at J, with 8 bases between the two ends. This CDR3 comprises 13 residues. CDR1 is SGHDT and CDR2 is YYEEEE in the germline V gene. CDR3 residues: CASSLGRIYEQYF. Here the CDR3 DNA reads TGTGCCAGCAGCTTGGGGCGGATTTACGAGCAGTACTTC.

This clone has a single count. The chain employs TRBV27 and TRBJ2-7, with 10 positions matching TRBD2. Germline V gives CDR1 MNHEY, CDR2 SMNVEV (reference sequence). The length of the CDR3 is 14 residues. After removal of 1 base from V and 3 bases from J, the junction contained 0 bases not matched to a gene. Written as DNA, the CDR3 is TGTGCCAGCAGTTTATGGACTAGCGGCTACGAGCAGTACTTC. Translation: CASSLWTSGYEQYF.

The chain is built from TRBV11-3 and TRBJ2-1, with D possibly TRBD1 on 6 matching bases. Germline loops: CDR1 SGHNT, CDR2 YENEEA. With 2 bases removed from V and 11 bases from J, the gap between germline ends came to 13 bases. The CDR3 consists of 13 residues. CDR3: CASSLSLGGQQFF. CDR3 bases: TGTGCCAGCAGCTTATCACTAGGGGGTCAGCAGTTCTTC.

The CDR3 sequence: CASSVGGRITSDTQYF. CDR3 sequence (DNA): TGTGCCAGCAGCGTAGGCGGGAGAATAACAAGCGATACGCAGTATTTT. The rearrangement joins TRBV9 to TRBJ2-3, with TRBD2 matching 7 bases. Losses at the gene ends were 0 bases for V and 6 bases for J; bases not matched to a gene: 10. The CDR3 totals 16 residues. Per the germline V gene, CDR1 is SGDLS and CDR2 is YYNGEE. The whole variable domain, filled in from reference TRBV9 and TRBJ2-3, reads DSGVTQTPKHLITATGQRVTLRCSPRSGDLSVYWYQQSLDQGLQFLIQYYNGEERAKGNILERFSAQQFPDLHSELNLSSLELGDSALYFCASSVGGRITSDTQYFGPGTRLTVL.

About this clone itself: Relative to the germline gene, one junction end is altered; a read error may explain this. This rearrangement joins TRBV9 to TRBJ2-2; D is perhaps TRBD2 (7 bases). The CDR3 is made up of 17 amino acids. CDR1 SGDLS and CDR2 YYNGEE come from the germline V gene. CDR3 DNA: TGTGCCAGCAGCCCCCCCTTAGAGGGGGGGAACACCCGGGAGCTGTTTTTT. This translates into CASSPPLEGGNTRELFF. Full variable domain (outside the CDR3, taken from reference TRBV9 and TRBJ2-2): DSGVTQTPKHLITATGQRVTLRCSPRSGDLSVYWYQQSLDQGLQFLIQYYNGEERAKGNILERFSAQQFPDLHSELNLSSLELGDSALYFCASSPPLEGGNTRELFFGEGSRLTVL.

To note about this clone: At one end, the junction sequence differs from germline, possibly due to a read error. The V call is TRBV5-6, the J call TRBJ2-3; perhaps TRBD2 as D (6 bases). The CDR3 extends over 16 amino acids. Per the germline V gene, CDR1 is SGHDT and CDR2 is YYEEEE. CDR3 nucleotides: TGCGCCAGCAGCACCCGGGACTCCGGGTATCCAGATACGCAGTATTTT. Amino acids: CASSTRDSGYPDTQYF.

This sequence joins TRBV30 and TRBJ2-1; D unresolved. This CDR3 is built from 12 residues. Germline V gives CDR1 GTSNPN, CDR2 SVGIG (reference sequence). V lost 2 bases and J lost 6, with 8 bases in between. As DNA, the CDR3 is TGTGCCTGGAGTCCAGAGGCCAATGAGCAGTTCTTC. Translated, it gives CAWSPEANEQFF.

This chain joins TRBV29-1 and TRBJ2-2, with 8 bases lining up with TRBD1. The trim removed 4 bases at V and 4 bases at J, leaving 2 bases unmatched. CDR1 is SQVTM and CDR2 is ANQGSEA in the germline V gene. The CDR3 covers 13 residues. The CDR3 DNA sequence: TGCAGCGTTGTCAGGGGGCTCACCGGGGAGCTGTTTTTT. Its protein is CSVVRGLTGELFF.